This T cell receptor beta chain is from a study of blood T cell repertoires in COVID-19. Trimming at V came to 0 bases and at J to 0 bases, leaving 10 bases not matched to a gene. This CDR3 spans 19 amino acids. Study processing details: Reference gene primer amplification yielded estimated nucleated cell counts. Sequenced by immunoSEQ multiplex PCR; TCRdb stores in-frame clones only, minus some. V, J and clone size derive from that table, while D and trimming were established from the DNA sequence. In the table there are about 130,000 clones, approximately 90% of which are singletons. The TCR was taken from a woman at least 80 years old with acute or convalescent COVID-19. The chain recombines TRBV23-1 with TRBJ1-2; 10 bases agree with TRBD1. TRBV23-1 carries the ORF label, with uncertain function. Material for sequencing was peripheral blood. CDR3 protein: CASSQSVGQGSNTNYGYTF. DNA of the CDR3: TGCGCCAGCAGTCAATCGGTGGGACAGGGGTCAAACACTAACTATGGCTACACCTTC.